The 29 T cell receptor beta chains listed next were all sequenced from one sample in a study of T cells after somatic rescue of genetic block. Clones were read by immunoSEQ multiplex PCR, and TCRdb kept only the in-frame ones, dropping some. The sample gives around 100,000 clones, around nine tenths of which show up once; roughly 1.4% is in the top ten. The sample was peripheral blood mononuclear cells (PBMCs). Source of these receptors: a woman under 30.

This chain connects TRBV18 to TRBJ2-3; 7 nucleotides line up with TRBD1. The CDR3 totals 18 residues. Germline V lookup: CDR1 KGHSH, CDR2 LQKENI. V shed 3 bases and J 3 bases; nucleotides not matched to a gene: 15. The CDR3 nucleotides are TGTGCCAGCTCACCCGGGATCCAGGACAGGCGAGGGACAGATACGCAGTATTTT. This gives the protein CASSPGIQDRRGTDTQYF.

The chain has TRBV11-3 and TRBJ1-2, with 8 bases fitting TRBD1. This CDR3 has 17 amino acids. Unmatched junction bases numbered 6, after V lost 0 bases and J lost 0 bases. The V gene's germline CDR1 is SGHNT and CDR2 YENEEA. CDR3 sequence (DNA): TGTGCCAGCAGCTTAGATATCCAGGGGGCTTCTAACTATGGCTACACCTTC. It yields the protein CASSLDIQGASNYGYTF.

The CDR3 DNA reads as TGTGCCAGCACCGGAGAAACCGGGGAGCTGTTTTTT. Its protein product is CASTGETGELFF. The chain uses TRBV2 and TRBJ2-2; D is undetermined. Germline V lookup: CDR1 SNHLY, CDR2 FYNNEI. Deletions cut 7 bases from V and 5 bases from J, with 8 bases between. The CDR3 covers 12 residues.

CDR3 sequence reads: CASTQWGQVEGDTQYF. Written as DNA, the CDR3 is TGTGCCAGCACTCAATGGGGACAGGTTGAAGGAGATACGCAGTATTTT. This chain connects TRBV9 to TRBJ2-3; 8 bases fit TRBD1. The germline gives CDR1 SGDLS, CDR2 YYNGEE. With 6 bases clipped from V and 5 bases from J, the junction kept 14 bases outside the gene matches. The length of the CDR3 is 16 residues. Full variable domain (missing parts from reference TRBV9 and TRBJ2-3): DSGVTQTPKHLITATGQRVTLRCSPRSGDLSVYWYQQSLDQGLQFLIQYYNGEERAKGNILERFSAQQFPDLHSELNLSSLELGDSALYFCASTQWGQVEGDTQYFGPGTRLTVL.

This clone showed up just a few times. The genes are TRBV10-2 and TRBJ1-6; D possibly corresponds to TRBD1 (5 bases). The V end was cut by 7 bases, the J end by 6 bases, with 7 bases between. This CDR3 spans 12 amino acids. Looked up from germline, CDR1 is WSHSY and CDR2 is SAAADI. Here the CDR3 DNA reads TGCGCCAGCAAGGGACTTAATTCACCCCTCCACTTT. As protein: CASKGLNSPLHF.

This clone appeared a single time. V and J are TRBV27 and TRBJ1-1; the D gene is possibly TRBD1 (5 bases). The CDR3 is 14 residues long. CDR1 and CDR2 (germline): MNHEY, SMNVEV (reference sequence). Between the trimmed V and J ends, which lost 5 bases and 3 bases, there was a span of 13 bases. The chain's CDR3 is CASSRSWGDTEAFF. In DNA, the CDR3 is TGTGCCAGCAGTCGAAGTTGGGGCGACACTGAAGCTTTCTTT.

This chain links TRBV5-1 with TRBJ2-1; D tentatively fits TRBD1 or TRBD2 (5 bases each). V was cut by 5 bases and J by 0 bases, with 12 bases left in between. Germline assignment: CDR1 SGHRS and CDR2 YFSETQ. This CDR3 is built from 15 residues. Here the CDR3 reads CASRMGESSYNEQFF. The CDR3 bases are TGCGCCAGCAGGATGGGGGAAAGCTCCTACAATGAGCAGTTCTTC.

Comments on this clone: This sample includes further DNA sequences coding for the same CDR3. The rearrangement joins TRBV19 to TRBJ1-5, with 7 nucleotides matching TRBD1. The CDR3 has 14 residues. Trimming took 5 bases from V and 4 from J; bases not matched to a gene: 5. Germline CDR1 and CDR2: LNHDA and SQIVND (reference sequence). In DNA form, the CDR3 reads TGTGCCAGTAGTGGGCAGGGGGGGAATCAGCCCCAGCATTTT. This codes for CASSGQGGNQPQHF.

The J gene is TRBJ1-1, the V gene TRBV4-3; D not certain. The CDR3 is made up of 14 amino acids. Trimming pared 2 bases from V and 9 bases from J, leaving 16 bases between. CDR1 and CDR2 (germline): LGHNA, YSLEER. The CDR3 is CASSQLLSGLKAFF. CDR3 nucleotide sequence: TGCGCCAGCAGCCAACTATTGTCAGGACTGAAAGCTTTCTTT.

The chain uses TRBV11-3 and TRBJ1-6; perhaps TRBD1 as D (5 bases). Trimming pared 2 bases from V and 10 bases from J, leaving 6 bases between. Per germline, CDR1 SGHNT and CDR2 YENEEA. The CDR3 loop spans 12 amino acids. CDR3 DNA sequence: TGTGCCAGCAGCTTAAAGGGGTCACCCCTCCACTTT. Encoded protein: CASSLKGSPLHF.

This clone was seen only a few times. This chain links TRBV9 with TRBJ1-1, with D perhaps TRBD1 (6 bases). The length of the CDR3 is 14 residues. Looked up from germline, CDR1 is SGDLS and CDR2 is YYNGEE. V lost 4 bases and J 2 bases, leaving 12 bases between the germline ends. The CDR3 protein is CASSRETGNTEAFF. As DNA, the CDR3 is TGTGCCAGCAGCCGTGAGACAGGAAACACTGAAGCTTTCTTT.

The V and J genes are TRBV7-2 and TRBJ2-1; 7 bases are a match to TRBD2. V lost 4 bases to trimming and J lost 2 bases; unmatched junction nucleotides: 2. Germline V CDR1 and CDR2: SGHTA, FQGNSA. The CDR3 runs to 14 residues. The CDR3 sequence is CASSSGLTYNEQFF. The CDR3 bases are TGTGCCAGCAGCTCGGGACTAACCTACAATGAGCAGTTCTTC.

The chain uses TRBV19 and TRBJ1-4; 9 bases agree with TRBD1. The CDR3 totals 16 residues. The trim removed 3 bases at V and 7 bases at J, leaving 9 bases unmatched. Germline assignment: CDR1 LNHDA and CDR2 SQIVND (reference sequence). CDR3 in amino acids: CASSMASQGAGEKLFF. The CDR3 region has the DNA TGTGCCAGTAGTATGGCTTCACAGGGGGCGGGTGAAAAACTGTTTTTT.

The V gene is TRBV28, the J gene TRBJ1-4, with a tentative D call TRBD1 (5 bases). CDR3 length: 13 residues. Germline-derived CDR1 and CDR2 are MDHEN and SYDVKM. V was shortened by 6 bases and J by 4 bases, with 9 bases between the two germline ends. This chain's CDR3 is CASSDSNNEKLFF. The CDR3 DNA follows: TGTGCCAGCAGCGACAGTAATAATGAAAAACTGTTTTTT.

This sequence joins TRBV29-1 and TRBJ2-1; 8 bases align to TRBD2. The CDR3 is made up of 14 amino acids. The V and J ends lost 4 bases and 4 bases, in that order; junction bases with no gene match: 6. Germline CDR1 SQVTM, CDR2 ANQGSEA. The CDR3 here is CSVVQRGRYNEQFF. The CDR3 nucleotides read TGCAGCGTTGTCCAGCGGGGGCGATACAATGAGCAGTTCTTC.

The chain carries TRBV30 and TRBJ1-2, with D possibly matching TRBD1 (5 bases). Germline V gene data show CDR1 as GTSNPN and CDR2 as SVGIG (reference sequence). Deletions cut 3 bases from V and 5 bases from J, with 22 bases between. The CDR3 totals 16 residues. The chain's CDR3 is CAWRRRDSVWGYGYTF. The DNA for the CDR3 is TGTGCCTGGAGACGCCGGGACTCCGTCTGGGGGTATGGCTACACCTTC.

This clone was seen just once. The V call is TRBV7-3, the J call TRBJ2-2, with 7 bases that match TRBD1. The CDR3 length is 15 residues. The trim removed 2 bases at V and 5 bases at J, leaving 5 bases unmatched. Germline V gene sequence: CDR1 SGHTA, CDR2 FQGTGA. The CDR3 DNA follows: TGTGCCAGCAGCTTACAACAGGGGACGACCGGGGAGCTGTTTTTT. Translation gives CASSLQQGTTGELFF.

The CDR3 region has the DNA TGTGCCAGCAGCACCCACCAGGGGTCGGGAAACACCATATATTTT. Amino acids: CASSTHQGSGNTIYF. The chain links TRBV9 to TRBJ1-3, with a possible D match to TRBD1 (6 bases). This CDR3 region has 15 residues. The V end was cut by 4 bases, the J end by 4 bases, with 15 bases between. In germline, CDR1 is SGDLS, CDR2 YYNGEE.

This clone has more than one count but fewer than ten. This CDR3 is CASSEDREAFF. DNA of the CDR3: TGTGCCAGCAGTGAAGACAGGGAAGCTTTCTTT. V is TRBV2 and J is TRBJ1-1; D may be TRBD1 (5 bases). Germline V gives CDR1 SNHLY, CDR2 FYNNEI. This CDR3 has 11 amino acids. The V and J ends lost 1 base and 8 bases respectively, with 5 bases between them.

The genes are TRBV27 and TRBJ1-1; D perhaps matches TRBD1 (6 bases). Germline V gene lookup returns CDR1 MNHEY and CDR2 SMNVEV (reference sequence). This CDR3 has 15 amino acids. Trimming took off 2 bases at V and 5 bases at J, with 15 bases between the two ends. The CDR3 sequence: CASSLSRRGGTEAFF. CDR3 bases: TGTGCCAGCAGTTTAAGCCGCAGGGGAGGAACTGAAGCTTTCTTT.

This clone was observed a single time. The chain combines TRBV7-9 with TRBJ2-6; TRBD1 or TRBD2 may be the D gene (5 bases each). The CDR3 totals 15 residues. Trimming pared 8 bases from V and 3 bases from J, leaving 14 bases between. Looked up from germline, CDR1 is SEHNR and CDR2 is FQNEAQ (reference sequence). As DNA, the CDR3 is TGTGCCAGCCGCCCTGGGGCGGGTGGGGCCAACGTCCTGACTTTC. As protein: CASRPGAGGANVLTF.

The CDR3 coding sequence is TGTGCCAGCAGCTCCACGGGGGCTGAAGCTTTCTTT. This gives the protein CASSSTGAEAFF. The V call is TRBV7-3, the J call TRBJ1-1; D is possibly TRBD1 (5 bases). Trimming cost V 4 bases and J 6 bases, with 9 bases left between them. The CDR3 sequence is 12 residues long. CDR1 and CDR2 (germline): SGHTA, FQGTGA.

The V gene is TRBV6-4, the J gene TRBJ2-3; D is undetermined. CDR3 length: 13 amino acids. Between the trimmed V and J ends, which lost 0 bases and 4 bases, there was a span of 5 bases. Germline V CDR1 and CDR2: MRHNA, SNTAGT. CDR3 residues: CASSDSPADTQYF. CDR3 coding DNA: TGTGCCAGCAGTGACTCGCCGGCAGATACGCAGTATTTT.

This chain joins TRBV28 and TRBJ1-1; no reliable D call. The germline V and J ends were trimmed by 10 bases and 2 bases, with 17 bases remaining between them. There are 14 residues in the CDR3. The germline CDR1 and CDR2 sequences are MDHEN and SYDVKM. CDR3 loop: CATCGPLPNTEAFF. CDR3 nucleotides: TGTGCCACCTGCGGCCCACTCCCTAACACTGAAGCTTTCTTT. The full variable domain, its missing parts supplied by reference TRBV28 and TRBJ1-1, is DVKVTQSSRYLVKRTGEKVFLECVQDMDHENMFWYRQDPGLGLRLIYFSYDVKMKEKGDIPEGYSVSREKKERFSLILESASTNQTSMYLCATCGPLPNTEAFFGQGTRLTVV.

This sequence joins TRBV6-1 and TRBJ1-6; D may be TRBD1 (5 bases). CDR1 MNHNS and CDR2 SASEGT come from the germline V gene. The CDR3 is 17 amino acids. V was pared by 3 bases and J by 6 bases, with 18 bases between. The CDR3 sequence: CASSDPGRGQSNSPLHF. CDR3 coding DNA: TGTGCCAGCAGTGACCCGGGACGAGGTCAATCTAATTCACCCCTCCACTTT.

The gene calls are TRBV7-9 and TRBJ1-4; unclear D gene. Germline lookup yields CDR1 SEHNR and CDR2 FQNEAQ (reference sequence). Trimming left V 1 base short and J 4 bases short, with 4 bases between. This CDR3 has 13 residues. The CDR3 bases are TGTGCCAGCAGCTTAGTGGGTAATGAAAAACTGTTTTTT. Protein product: CASSLVGNEKLFF. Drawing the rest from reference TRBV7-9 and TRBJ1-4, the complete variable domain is DTGVSQNPRHKITKRGQNVTFRCDPISEHNRLYWYRQTLGQGPEFLTYFQNEAQLEKSRLLSDRFSAERPKGSFSTLEIQRTEQGDSAMYLCASSLVGNEKLFFGSGTQLSVL.

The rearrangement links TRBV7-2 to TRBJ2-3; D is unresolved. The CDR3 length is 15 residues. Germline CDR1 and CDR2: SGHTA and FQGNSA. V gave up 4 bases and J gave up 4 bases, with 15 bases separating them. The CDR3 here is CASSSALQGADTQYF. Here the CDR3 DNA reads TGTGCCAGCAGCTCTGCCCTTCAAGGTGCAGATACGCAGTATTTT. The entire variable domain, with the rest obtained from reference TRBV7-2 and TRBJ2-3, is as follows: GAGVSQSPSNKVTEKGKDVELRCDPISGHTALYWYRQSLGQGLEFLIYFQGNSAPDKSGLPSDRFSAERTGGSVSTLTIQRTQQEDSAVYLCASSSALQGADTQYFGPGTRLTVL.

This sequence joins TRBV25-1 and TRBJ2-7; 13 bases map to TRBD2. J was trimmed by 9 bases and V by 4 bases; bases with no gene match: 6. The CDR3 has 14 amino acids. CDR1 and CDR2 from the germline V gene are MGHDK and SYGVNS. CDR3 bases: TGTGCCAGCAGTGTTCGGACTAGCGGGGGACTGCAGTACTTC. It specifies CASSVRTSGGLQYF.

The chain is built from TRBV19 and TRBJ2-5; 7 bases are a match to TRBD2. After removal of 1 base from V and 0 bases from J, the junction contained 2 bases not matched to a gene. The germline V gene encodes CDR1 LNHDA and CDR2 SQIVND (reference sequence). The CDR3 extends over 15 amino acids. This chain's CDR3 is CASSIVAGDQETQYF. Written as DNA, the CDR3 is TGTGCCAGTAGTATAGTAGCGGGCGACCAAGAGACCCAGTACTTC.